A selection of T cell receptor beta chains follows, all from one sample in a study of T cell responses to AZD1222 COVID-19 vaccine. The table came from immunoSEQ multiplex PCR; TCRdb's copy has only in-frame clones and leaves some out. The sample yields 90,000 to 130,000 clones, over 85% seen once. The specimen comprised peripheral blood, sampled on day 0 of MenACWY control vaccination. Receptor source: an adult in good health. CDR3s include the opening cysteine and the closing phenylalanine or tryptophan. The D gene is left open where the match is weak.

TGTGCCAGCAGCCAAGCGGGACAGGGGGGCACTGAAGCTTTCTTT,CASSQAGQGGTEAFF,TRBJ1-1,TRBV3-1/TRBV3-2,TRBD1
TGTGCCAGCAGCTTAGAATACAGGAGACAAGAGACCCAGTACTTC,CASSLEYRRQETQYF,TRBJ2-5,TRBV11-2,.
TGTGCCACTACAGGGAGCCGGGAGACCCAGTACTTC,CATTGSRETQYF,TRBJ2-5,TRBV19,.
TGTGCCACCAGACAGGGAAATAATTCACCCCTCCACTTT,CATRQGNNSPLHF,TRBJ1-6,TRBV3-1/TRBV3-2,TRBD1
TGTGCCAGCAGCTTAGTCGTGGCCCCCTACGAGCAGTACTTC,CASSLVVAPYEQYF,TRBJ2-7,TRBV11-2,.
TGTGCCAGCAGCTTAGGGTACCCGGGCCACTATGGCTACACCTTC,CASSLGYPGHYGYTF,TRBJ1-2,TRBV7-2,.
TGTGCCAGTAGTGTAGGAGAGGGAGTAGGGAACACTGAAGCTTTCTTT,CASSVGEGVGNTEAFF,TRBJ1-1,TRBV19,.
TGCAGTGCTAGTACAGATACGCAGTATTTT,CSASTDTQYF,TRBJ2-3,TRBV20-1,.
TGTGCCAGCAGTTTATCATCCAGGGGTGGCTCACCCCTCCACTTT,CASSLSSRGGSPLHF,TRBJ1-6,TRBV27,.
TGTGCCGCCCAACCCAGAGGAGGGACTGAAGCTTTCTTT,CAAQPRGGTEAFF,TRBJ1-1,TRBV6-5,.
TGCGCCAGCAGCCAATTGACTGGACGCTACGAGCAGTACTTC,CASSQLTGRYEQYF,TRBJ2-7,TRBV4-3,.
TGTGCCACCAGCAGAGATCGAACGGGAGGCTACACCTTC,CATSRDRTGGYTF,TRBJ1-2,TRBV15,.
TGTGCCAGTAGGGAGCGGACAGGTTCCGCAACTAATGAAAAACTGTTTTTT,CASRERTGSATNEKLFF,TRBJ1-4,TRBV19,TRBD1
TGTGCCAGCAACCCGTGGGATAGTACAGATACGCAGTATTTT,CASNPWDSTDTQYF,TRBJ2-3,TRBV11-2,.
TGTGCCAGCAGCACGACGGGGTTTAGGTCACCCCTCCACTTT,CASSTTGFRSPLHF,TRBJ1-6,TRBV7-3,.
TGTGCCTGGACCTTCAGGATTCACATGAACACTGAAGCTTTCTTT,CAWTFRIHMNTEAFF,TRBJ1-1,TRBV30,.
TGCGCCAGCAGCTTGACAGGGGCCAATTCACCCCTCCACTTT,CASSLTGANSPLHF,TRBJ1-6,TRBV5-1,TRBD1
TGTGCCAGCAGCTTAAGTGTCGGGCTATACAGTGAGCAGTTCTTC,CASSLSVGLYSEQFF,TRBJ2-1,TRBV7-3,.
TGTGCCAGCAGCCCCCGCCCAGGGGTATTACCCCAGCATTTT,CASSPRPGVLPQHF,TRBJ1-5,TRBV3-1/TRBV3-2,.